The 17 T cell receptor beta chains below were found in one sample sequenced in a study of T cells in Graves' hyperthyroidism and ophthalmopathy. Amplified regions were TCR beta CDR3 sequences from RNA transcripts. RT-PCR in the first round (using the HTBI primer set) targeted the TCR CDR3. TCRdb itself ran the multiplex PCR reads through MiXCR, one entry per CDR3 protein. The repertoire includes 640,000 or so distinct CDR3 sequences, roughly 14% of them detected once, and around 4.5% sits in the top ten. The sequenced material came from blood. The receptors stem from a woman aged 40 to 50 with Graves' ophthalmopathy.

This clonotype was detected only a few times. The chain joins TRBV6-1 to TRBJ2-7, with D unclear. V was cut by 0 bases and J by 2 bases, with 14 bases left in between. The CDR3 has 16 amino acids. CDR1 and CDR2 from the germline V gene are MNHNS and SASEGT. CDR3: CASSEALRVGTYEQYF. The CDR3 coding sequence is TGTGCCAGCAGTGAAGCGCTTCGGGTAGGAACCTACGAGCAGTACTTC.

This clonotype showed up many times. This CDR3 reads CASSSVGGATGAGYTF. The CDR3 DNA sequence: TGTGCCAGCAGTTCCGTGGGGGGCGCCACCGGGGCCGGCTACACCTTC. The chain combines TRBV6-2 or TRBV6-3 with TRBJ1-2, with D tentatively TRBD1 (6 bases). The CDR3 sequence is 16 residues long. V gave up 4 bases and J gave up 8 bases, with 23 bases separating them. CDR1 and CDR2 (germline): MNHEY, SVGEGT.

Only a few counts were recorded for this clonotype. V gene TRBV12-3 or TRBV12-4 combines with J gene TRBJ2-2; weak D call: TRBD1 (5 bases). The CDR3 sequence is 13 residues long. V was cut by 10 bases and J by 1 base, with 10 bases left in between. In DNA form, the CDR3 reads TGTGCCAACGTCGACAGGAACACCGGGGAGCTGTTTTTT. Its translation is CANVDRNTGELFF.

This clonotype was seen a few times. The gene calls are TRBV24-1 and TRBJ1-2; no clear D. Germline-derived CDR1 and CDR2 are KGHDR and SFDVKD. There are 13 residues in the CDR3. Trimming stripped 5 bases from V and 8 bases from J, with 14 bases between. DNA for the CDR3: TGTGCCACCAGTGTATCCGGGTCAGGAGGCTACACCTTC. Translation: CATSVSGSGGYTF.

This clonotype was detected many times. CDR3 residues: CASSGVGPTYEQYF. The CDR3 DNA reads as TGTGCCAGCAGTGGTGTAGGACCGACCTACGAGCAGTACTTC. This rearrangement joins TRBV2 to TRBJ2-7; D is undetermined. The CDR3 has 14 residues. With 4 bases removed from V and 2 bases from J, the gap between germline ends came to 12 bases. CDR1 is SNHLY, CDR2 FYNNEI, per germline.

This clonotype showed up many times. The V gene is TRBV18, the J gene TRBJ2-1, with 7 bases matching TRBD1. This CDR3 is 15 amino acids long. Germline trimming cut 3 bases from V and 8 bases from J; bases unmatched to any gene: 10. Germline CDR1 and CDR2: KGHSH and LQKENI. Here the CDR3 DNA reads TGTGCCAGCTCACCGGGACAGCCCGACAGCGATGAGCAGTTCTTC. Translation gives CASSPGQPDSDEQFF. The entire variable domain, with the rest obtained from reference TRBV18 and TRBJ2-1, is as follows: NAGVMQNPRHLVRRRGQEARLRCSPMKGHSHVYWYRQLPEEGLKFMVYLQKENIIDESGMPKERFSAEFPKEGPSILRIQQVVRGDSAAYFCASSPGQPDSDEQFFGPGTRLTVL.

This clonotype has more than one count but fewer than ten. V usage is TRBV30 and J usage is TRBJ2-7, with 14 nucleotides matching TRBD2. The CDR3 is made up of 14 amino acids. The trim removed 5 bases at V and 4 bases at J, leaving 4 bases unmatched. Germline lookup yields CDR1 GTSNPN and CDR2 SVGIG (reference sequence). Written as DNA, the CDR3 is TGTGCCTGGGGAGGACTAGCGGGAGGATACGAGCAGTACTTC. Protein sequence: CAWGGLAGGYEQYF. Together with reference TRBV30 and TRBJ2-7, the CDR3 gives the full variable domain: SQTIHQWPATLVQPVGSPLSLECTVEGTSNPNLYWYRQAAGRGLQLLFYSVGIGQISSEVPQNLSASRPQDRQFILSSKKLLLSDSGFYLCAWGGLAGGYEQYFGPGTRLTVT.

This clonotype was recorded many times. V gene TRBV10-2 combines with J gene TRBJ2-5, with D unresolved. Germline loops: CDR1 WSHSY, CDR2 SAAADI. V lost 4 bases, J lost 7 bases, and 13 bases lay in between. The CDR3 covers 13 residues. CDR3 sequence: CASSADPLGTQYF. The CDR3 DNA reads TGCGCCAGCAGTGCGGACCCCCTGGGGACCCAGTACTTC.

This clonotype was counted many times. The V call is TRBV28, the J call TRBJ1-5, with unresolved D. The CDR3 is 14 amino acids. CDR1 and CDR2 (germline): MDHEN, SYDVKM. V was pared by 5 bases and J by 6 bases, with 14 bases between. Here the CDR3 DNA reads TGTGCCAGCAGTCCTCCCCCAGGTGGTCAGCCCCAGCATTTT. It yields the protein CASSPPPGGQPQHF.

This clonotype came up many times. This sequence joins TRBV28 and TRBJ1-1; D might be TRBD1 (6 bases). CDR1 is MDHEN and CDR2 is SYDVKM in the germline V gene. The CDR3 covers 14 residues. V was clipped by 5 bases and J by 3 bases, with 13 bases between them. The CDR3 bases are TGTGCCAGCAGTCCTGGACAGTTTCACACTGAAGCTTTCTTT. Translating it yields CASSPGQFHTEAFF.

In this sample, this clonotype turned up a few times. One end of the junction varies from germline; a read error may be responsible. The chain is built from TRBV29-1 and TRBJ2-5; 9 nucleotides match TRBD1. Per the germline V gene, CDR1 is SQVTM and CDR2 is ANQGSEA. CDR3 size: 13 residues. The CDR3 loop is CSVLQGAGEIQYF. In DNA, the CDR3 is TGCAGCGTTCTACAGGGGGCAGGGGAGATCCAGTACTTC.

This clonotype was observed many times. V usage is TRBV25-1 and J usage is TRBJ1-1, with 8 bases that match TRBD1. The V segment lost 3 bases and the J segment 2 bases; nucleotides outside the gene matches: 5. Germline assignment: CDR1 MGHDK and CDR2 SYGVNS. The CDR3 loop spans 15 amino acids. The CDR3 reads CASSDGTGTNTEAFF. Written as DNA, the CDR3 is TGTGCCAGCAGTGATGGGACAGGAACAAACACTGAAGCTTTCTTT.

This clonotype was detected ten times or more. The chain's CDR3 is CAIMQSGGGYEQYF. The DNA for the CDR3 is TGTGCCATCATGCAGAGCGGGGGAGGTTACGAGCAGTACTTC. This chain connects TRBV10-3 to TRBJ2-7; 8 bases are a match to TRBD2. The CDR3 totals 14 residues. With 7 bases clipped from V and 4 bases from J, the junction kept 9 bases outside the gene matches. Germline V lookup: CDR1 ENHRY, CDR2 SYGVKD.

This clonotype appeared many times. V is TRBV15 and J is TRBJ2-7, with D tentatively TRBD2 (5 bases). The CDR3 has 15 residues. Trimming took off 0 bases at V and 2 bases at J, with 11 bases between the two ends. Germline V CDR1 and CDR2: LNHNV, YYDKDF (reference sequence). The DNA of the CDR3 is TGTGCCACCAGCAGAGAGGGAGCAGCGACCTACGAGCAGTACTTC. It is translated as CATSREGAATYEQYF.

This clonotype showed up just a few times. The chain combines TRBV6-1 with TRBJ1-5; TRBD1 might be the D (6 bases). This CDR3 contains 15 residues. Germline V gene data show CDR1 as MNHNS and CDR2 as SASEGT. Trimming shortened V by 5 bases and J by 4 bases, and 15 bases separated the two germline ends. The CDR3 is CASSTGPNQNQPQHF. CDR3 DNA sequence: TGTGCCAGCAGTACAGGGCCAAATCAGAATCAGCCCCAGCATTTT.

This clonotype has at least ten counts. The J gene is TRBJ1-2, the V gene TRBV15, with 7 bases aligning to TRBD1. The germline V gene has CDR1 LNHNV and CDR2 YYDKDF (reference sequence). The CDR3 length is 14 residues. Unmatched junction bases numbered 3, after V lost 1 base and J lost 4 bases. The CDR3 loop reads CATSRGAGGYGYTF. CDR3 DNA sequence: TGTGCCACCAGCAGAGGAGCAGGGGGCTATGGCTACACCTTC.

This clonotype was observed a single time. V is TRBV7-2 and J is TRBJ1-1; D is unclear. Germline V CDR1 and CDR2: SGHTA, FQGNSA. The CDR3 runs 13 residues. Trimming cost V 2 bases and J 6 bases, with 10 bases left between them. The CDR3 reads CASSLLVPSEAFF. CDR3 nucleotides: TGTGCCAGCAGCTTATTGGTCCCGTCTGAAGCTTTCTTT.